This T cell receptor (beta chain) was profiled in a study of shared clonotypes between healthy human individuals. Notes on the study in general: Naive subsets typically showed greater estimated richness than memory subsets.

Donors included only healthy HIV-negative adults lacking recent acute infections or vaccinations. Per germline, CDR1 SEHNR and CDR2 FQNEAQ (reference sequence). The CDR3 length is 15 residues. V was trimmed by 5 bases and J by 2 bases, leaving 16 bases between them. This table comes from immunoSEQ multiplex PCR, and its TCRdb copy is limited to in-frame clones, with some not included. The sample comprises 900,000 to 1,200,000 clones, about 84% of which are singletons, and roughly 0.61% rests with the top ten. On this clone itself: Its antigen is as yet unknown.

This clonotype was obtained from a man between 18 and 35 years old in good health. Some clones in this sample may be carry-over from other donors' samples. The chain has TRBV7-9 and TRBJ2-7, with D tentatively TRBD1 (5 bases). Material for sequencing was memory CD4+ T cells from PBMCs. This sample's subset: CD45RA-negative fraction. The CDR3 spells CASSGRQNAAYEQYF. The CDR3 nucleotides are TGTGCCAGCAGCGGTAGACAGAATGCGGCCTACGAGCAGTACTTC.